The rows below give T cell receptor beta chains drawn from one sample of a study of radiation and T cells in renal cell carcinoma. Data came from immunoSEQ multiplex PCR; TCRdb stores just in-frame clones and leaves some out. The sample yields approximately 63,000 clones, just under 80% seen once. The starting material was blood, obtained from a patient whose treatment included radiotherapy and nephrectomy. All receptors come from a man in his fifties or sixties with renal cell carcinoma. Both conserved end residues are part of each CDR3. Fields, in order: D gene, J gene, clone size, V gene, CDR3 DNA, CDR3 protein. The D gene is left open where the match is weak. Rows give clone size only sometimes, using once, few, many, or a class for an expanded clone.

D gene: TRBD2
J gene: TRBJ2-3
clone size: NA
V gene: TRBV5-1
CDR3 DNA: TGCGCCAGCAGCTTGGAAGCGGGGGGGCATACAGATACGCAGTATTTT
CDR3 protein: CASSLEAGGHTDTQYF

D gene: NA
J gene: TRBJ1-5
clone size: NA
V gene: TRBV7-2
CDR3 DNA: TGTGCCAGCAGCATGAACAGCAATCAGCCCCAGCATTTT
CDR3 protein: CASSMNSNQPQHF

D gene: NA
J gene: TRBJ1-6
clone size: few
V gene: TRBV30
CDR3 DNA: TGTGCCTGGAACGGGGGGAGCAATTCACCCCTCCACTTT
CDR3 protein: CAWNGGSNSPLHF

D gene: TRBD2
J gene: TRBJ2-3
clone size: NA
V gene: TRBV11-3
CDR3 DNA: TGTGCCAGCAGCTTCCACACACTAGCGGAGGGCACAGATACGCAGTATTTT
CDR3 protein: CASSFHTLAEGTDTQYF

D gene: NA
J gene: TRBJ1-3
clone size: NA
V gene: TRBV6-5
CDR3 DNA: TGTGCCAGCAGTTACTCAGACAGGATGAACACCATATATTTT
CDR3 protein: CASSYSDRMNTIYF

D gene: NA
J gene: TRBJ1-4
clone size: NA
V gene: TRBV27
CDR3 DNA: TGTGCCAGCAGTTTCGATGGGGCCGGAAAGGAAAAACTGTTTTTT
CDR3 protein: CASSFDGAGKEKLFF

D gene: NA
J gene: TRBJ2-7
clone size: NA
V gene: TRBV29-1
CDR3 DNA: TGCAGCGTTGAAGACAGCTACGAGCAGTACTTC
CDR3 protein: CSVEDSYEQYF

D gene: NA
J gene: TRBJ1-1
clone size: NA
V gene: TRBV23-1
CDR3 DNA: TGCGCCAGCTCCTTCGGGGGGACGTCCTCGAACACTGAAGCTTTCTTT
CDR3 protein: CASSFGGTSSNTEAFF

D gene: TRBD1
J gene: TRBJ1-3
clone size: NA
V gene: TRBV5-1
CDR3 DNA: TGCGCCAGCGGACCCGGGACAGGGGGCCCCTGGAGGAACACCATATATTTT
CDR3 protein: CASGPGTGGPWRNTIYF

D gene: NA
J gene: TRBJ2-7
clone size: NA
V gene: TRBV20-1
CDR3 DNA: TGCAGTGCTAGAGTGGACCCGCGGGAGTACTTC
CDR3 protein: CSARVDPREYF

D gene: NA
J gene: TRBJ1-2
clone size: NA
V gene: TRBV10-3
CDR3 DNA: TGTGCCATCAGACCCGGGCTCAGCGAGGTTGGCTACACCTTC
CDR3 protein: CAIRPGLSEVGYTF

D gene: NA
J gene: TRBJ1-2
clone size: NA
V gene: TRBV7-2
CDR3 DNA: TGTGCCAGCAGCTTTCGACAGCTCCCGGCCAATGGCTACACCTTC
CDR3 protein: CASSFRQLPANGYTF

D gene: NA
J gene: TRBJ2-3
clone size: NA
V gene: TRBV7-2
CDR3 DNA: TGTGCCAGCAGCTCCGTAGGCGGGGGCACAGATACGCAGTATTTT
CDR3 protein: CASSSVGGGTDTQYF

D gene: TRBD2
J gene: TRBJ2-3
clone size: NA
V gene: TRBV6-6
CDR3 DNA: TGTGCCAGCAGTTTAGCGGGAGACCCAGATACGCAGTATTTT
CDR3 protein: CASSLAGDPDTQYF

D gene: TRBD1
J gene: TRBJ1-2
clone size: NA
V gene: TRBV6-5
CDR3 DNA: TGTGCCAGCAGCCTACAGGGGAACTATGGCTACACCTTC
CDR3 protein: CASSLQGNYGYTF

D gene: TRBD1
J gene: TRBJ1-6
clone size: NA
V gene: TRBV30
CDR3 DNA: TGTGCCTGGAGGCCCTCGGCAGGGGGGCATTCACCCCTCCACTTT
CDR3 protein: CAWRPSAGGHSPLHF

D gene: TRBD2
J gene: TRBJ2-3
clone size: NA
V gene: TRBV2
CDR3 DNA: TGTGCCAGCAGTCGGACTAGCGGGAACCCGTCGGATACGCAGTATTTT
CDR3 protein: CASSRTSGNPSDTQYF

D gene: NA
J gene: TRBJ2-1
clone size: NA
V gene: TRBV7-8
CDR3 DNA: TGTGCCAGCAGCTTAGCAGGGAACGGCCCCTACAATGAGCAGTTCTTC
CDR3 protein: CASSLAGNGPYNEQFF

D gene: NA
J gene: TRBJ2-3
clone size: NA
V gene: TRBV10-1
CDR3 DNA: TGCGCCAGTGCCGTAGGGCTAGCTAGCACAGATACGCAGTATTTT
CDR3 protein: CASAVGLASTDTQYF

D gene: TRBD2
J gene: TRBJ2-1
clone size: once
V gene: TRBV5-1
CDR3 DNA: TGCGCCAGCAGCTTAGCGGGAGTAGTCTATGAGCAGTTCTTC
CDR3 protein: CASSLAGVVYEQFF

D gene: NA
J gene: TRBJ2-5
clone size: NA
V gene: TRBV18
CDR3 DNA: TGTGCCAGCTCACGAGACCGAGAGACCCAGTACTTC
CDR3 protein: CASSRDRETQYF

D gene: TRBD2
J gene: TRBJ2-5
clone size: NA
V gene: TRBV10-1
CDR3 DNA: TGCGCCAGCAGTGAGGCGGGGGAAAAAGAGACCCAGTACTTC
CDR3 protein: CASSEAGEKETQYF

D gene: NA
J gene: TRBJ2-1
clone size: NA
V gene: TRBV5-6
CDR3 DNA: TGTGCCAGCAGCTTGGGGGAATACTCCTACAATGAGCAGTTCTTC
CDR3 protein: CASSLGEYSYNEQFF